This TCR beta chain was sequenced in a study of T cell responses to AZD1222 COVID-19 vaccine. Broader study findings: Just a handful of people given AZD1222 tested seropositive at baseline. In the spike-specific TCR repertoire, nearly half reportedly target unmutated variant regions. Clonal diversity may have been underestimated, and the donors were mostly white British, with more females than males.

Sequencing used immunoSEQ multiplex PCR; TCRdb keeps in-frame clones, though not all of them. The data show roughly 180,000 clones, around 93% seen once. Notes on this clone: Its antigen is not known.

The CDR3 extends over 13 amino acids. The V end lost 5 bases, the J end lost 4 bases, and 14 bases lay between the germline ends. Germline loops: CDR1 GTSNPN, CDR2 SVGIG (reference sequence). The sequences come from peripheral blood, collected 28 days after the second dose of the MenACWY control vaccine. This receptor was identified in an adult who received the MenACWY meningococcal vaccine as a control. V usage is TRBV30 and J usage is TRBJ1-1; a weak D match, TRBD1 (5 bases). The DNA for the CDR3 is TGTGCCTGGGGGAGGGGCGGCGGCACTGAAGCTTTCTTT. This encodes CAWGRGGGTEAFF. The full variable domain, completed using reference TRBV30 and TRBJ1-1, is SQTIHQWPATLVQPVGSPLSLECTVEGTSNPNLYWYRQAAGRGLQLLFYSVGIGQISSEVPQNLSASRPQDRQFILSSKKLLLSDSGFYLCAWGRGGGTEAFFGQGTRLTVV.